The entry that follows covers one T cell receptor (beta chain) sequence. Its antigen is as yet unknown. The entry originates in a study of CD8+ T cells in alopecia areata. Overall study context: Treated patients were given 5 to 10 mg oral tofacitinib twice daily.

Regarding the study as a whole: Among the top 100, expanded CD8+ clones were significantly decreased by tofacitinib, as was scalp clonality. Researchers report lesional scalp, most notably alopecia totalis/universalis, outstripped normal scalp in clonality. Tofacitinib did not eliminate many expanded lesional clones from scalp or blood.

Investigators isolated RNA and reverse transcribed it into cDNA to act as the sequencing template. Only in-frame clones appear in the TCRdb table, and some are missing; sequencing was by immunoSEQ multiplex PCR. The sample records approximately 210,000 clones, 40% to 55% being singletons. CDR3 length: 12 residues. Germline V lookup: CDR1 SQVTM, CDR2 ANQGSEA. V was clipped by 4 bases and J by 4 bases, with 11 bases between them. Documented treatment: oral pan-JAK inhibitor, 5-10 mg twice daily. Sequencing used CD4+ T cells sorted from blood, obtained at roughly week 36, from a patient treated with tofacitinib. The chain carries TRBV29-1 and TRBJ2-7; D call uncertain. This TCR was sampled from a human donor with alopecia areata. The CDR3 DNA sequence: TGCAGCGTTGGACACATAGGGTACGAGCAGTACTTC. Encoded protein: CSVGHIGYEQYF.